The clone carrying this TCR beta chain came up once. These data belong to a study of blood T cell repertoires in COVID-19. Study members were between about 18 and 100 years old and lived in 24 US regions. Each recovered donor of Cohort 3 presented with two negative PCRs, clearance, or symptom resolution. Method: immunoSEQ multiplex PCR; TCRdb's copy keeps in-frame clones and lacks some. The data show a few hundred thousand clones, with about 85% seen just once and roughly a sixth held by the top ten. The germline V gene has CDR1 SQVTM and CDR2 ANQGSEA. The ends lost 8 bases at V and 2 bases at J; junction bases unmatched: 8. The CDR3 has 14 residues.

The sequencing input was PBMCs or T cells enriched from blood (not recorded which). The origin of this receptor is a man in his forties who had recovered from COVID-19. V usage is TRBV29-1 and J usage is TRBJ2-3; 9 bases line up with TRBD2. The CDR3 DNA is TGCAGCATTCGGCGGGGGGGCGACACAGATACGCAGTATTTT. It specifies CSIRRGGDTDTQYF.